Listed here is a single T cell receptor (beta chain). This sample was included in a study of blood T cell repertoires in COVID-19. Here immunoSEQ multiplex PCR was the method, and the copy in TCRdb shows in-frame clones only, minus some. Found here are about 160,000 clones, approximately 90% of them singletons; the top ten hold around 15%. CDR3 length: 16 amino acids. Germline CDR1 MGHRA, CDR2 YSYEKL. V was shortened by 0 bases and J by 4 bases, with 12 bases between the two germline ends. The chain links TRBV4-1 to TRBJ2-2, with D tentatively TRBD2 (6 bases). Sequencing was carried out using peripheral blood. The receptor was derived from a man aged 18 to 30 with COVID-19, enrolled during active disease. CDR3 in DNA: TGCGCCAGCAGCCAAGAAAGATGGGGACTCACCGGGGAGCTGTTTTTT. Its protein is CASSQERWGLTGELFF.